These T cell receptor beta chains were read from a single sample in a study of tissue T cells after allogeneic stem cell transplantation. Sequencing used immunoSEQ multiplex PCR; TCRdb keeps in-frame clones, though not all of them. The sample lists 6,200 or so clones, roughly 70% seen once, with 6% to 9% in the top ten. The sequenced sample was tissue from the rectum, obtained at autopsy. These receptors were taken from a woman aged 18-55 years with breast cancer. Both conserved end residues are trimmed from each CDR3.

cdr3_length: 13
j_call: TRBJ2-2
v_call: TRBV7-2
cdr3_aa: ASSLRNDGTGELF

cdr3_length: 11
j_call: TRBJ1-1
v_call: TRBV25-1
cdr3_aa: ASTGQANTEAF

cdr3_length: 10
j_call: TRBJ1-2
v_call: TRBV9
cdr3_aa: ASSVEGSGYT

cdr3_length: 13
j_call: TRBJ1-6
v_call: TRBV19
cdr3_aa: ASSITRGSFSPLH

cdr3_length: 10
j_call: TRBJ1-2
v_call: TRBV19
cdr3_aa: ASSLRSYGYT

cdr3_length: 12
j_call: TRBJ2-2
v_call: TRBV19
cdr3_aa: ASSIGLDTGELF

cdr3_length: 13
j_call: TRBJ2-3
v_call: TRBV28
cdr3_aa: ASSLSVGFTDTQY

cdr3_length: 12
j_call: TRBJ2-7
v_call: TRBV18
cdr3_aa: ASSPTSGPYEQY

cdr3_length: 13
j_call: TRBJ2-3
v_call: TRBV18
cdr3_aa: ASSQGLAGADTQY

cdr3_length: 12
j_call: TRBJ2-1
v_call: TRBV2
cdr3_aa: ASKEREGRYEQF

cdr3_length: 11
j_call: TRBJ1-1
v_call: TRBV11-2
cdr3_aa: ASILDRGTEAF

cdr3_length: 12
j_call: TRBJ2-5
v_call: TRBV24-1
cdr3_aa: ATSPAGGRETQY

cdr3_length: 14
j_call: TRBJ1-1
v_call: TRBV13
cdr3_aa: ASSPVGGRADTEAF

cdr3_length: 16
j_call: TRBJ2-1
v_call: TRBV7-3
cdr3_aa: ASSGRTSGRARLNEQF

cdr3_length: 13
j_call: TRBJ2-7
v_call: TRBV29-1
cdr3_aa: SVATSNGWGTEQY

cdr3_length: 10
j_call: TRBJ1-1
v_call: TRBV7-2
cdr3_aa: ASSLAQGRAF

cdr3_length: 13
j_call: TRBJ2-7
v_call: TRBV7-3
cdr3_aa: ASSLNPQAGAEQY

cdr3_length: 13
j_call: TRBJ2-2
v_call: TRBV10-3
cdr3_aa: AIRTSGQNTGELF

cdr3_length: 15
j_call: TRBJ2-1
v_call: TRBV10-3
cdr3_aa: AISGRSAGVTYNEQF

cdr3_length: 12
j_call: TRBJ2-1
v_call: TRBV4-1
cdr3_aa: ASRKQGEYDEQF

cdr3_length: 11
j_call: TRBJ2-5
v_call: TRBV10-3
cdr3_aa: ASNRGGGETQY

cdr3_length: 9
j_call: TRBJ1-1
v_call: TRBV29-1
cdr3_aa: SVEDPGGAF

cdr3_length: 12
j_call: TRBJ2-4
v_call: TRBV6-6
cdr3_aa: ASSPRGGKNIQY

cdr3_length: 13
j_call: TRBJ2-1
v_call: TRBV11-3
cdr3_aa: ASSLDPGSHNEQF

cdr3_length: 13
j_call: TRBJ2-7
v_call: TRBV18
cdr3_aa: ASSPDRAGTYEQY

cdr3_length: 16
j_call: TRBJ2-7
v_call: TRBV5-6
cdr3_aa: ASKRGISDRRSSYEQY

cdr3_length: 11
j_call: TRBJ2-3
v_call: TRBV9
cdr3_aa: ASSVGGEDTQY

cdr3_length: 15
j_call: TRBJ2-2
v_call: TRBV19
cdr3_aa: ASSMHAVGLNTGELF

cdr3_length: 12
j_call: TRBJ1-4
v_call: TRBV7-2
cdr3_aa: ASSPGATNEKLF

cdr3_length: 11
j_call: TRBJ1-2
v_call: TRBV15
cdr3_aa: ATSRTGTGGYT

cdr3_length: 13
j_call: TRBJ2-3
v_call: TRBV28
cdr3_aa: ASSPSGRAADTQY

cdr3_length: 13
j_call: TRBJ2-3
v_call: TRBV2
cdr3_aa: ASSGRGGVTDTQY

cdr3_length: 13
j_call: TRBJ2-3
v_call: TRBV6-5
cdr3_aa: ASNHPGQGVDTQY

cdr3_length: 10
j_call: TRBJ1-5
v_call: TRBV7-6
cdr3_aa: ASSLSWEPQH

cdr3_length: 12
j_call: TRBJ2-1
v_call: TRBV25-1
cdr3_aa: ASSGRQGTNEQF

cdr3_length: 13
j_call: TRBJ1-1
v_call: TRBV10-3
cdr3_aa: AISADDGRNTEAF

cdr3_length: 11
j_call: TRBJ2-1
v_call: TRBV7-3
cdr3_aa: ASSSSYHNEQF

cdr3_length: 11
j_call: TRBJ2-3
v_call: TRBV9
cdr3_aa: ASSVGEVDTQY

cdr3_length: 10
j_call: TRBJ2-1
v_call: TRBV12-3/TRBV12-4
cdr3_aa: ASSLRPNEQF

cdr3_length: 13
j_call: TRBJ2-1
v_call: TRBV7-3
cdr3_aa: ASSLIAGTYNEQF

cdr3_length: 12
j_call: TRBJ2-1
v_call: TRBV5-8
cdr3_aa: ASSIPGLDNEQF

cdr3_length: 8
j_call: TRBJ2-7
v_call: TRBV28
cdr3_aa: ASSDREAY

cdr3_length: 14
j_call: TRBJ1-2
v_call: TRBV25-1
cdr3_aa: ASSEYSAGANYGYT

cdr3_length: 11
j_call: TRBJ1-3
v_call: TRBV4-2
cdr3_aa: ASRSRAGNTIY

cdr3_length: 13
j_call: TRBJ1-5
v_call: TRBV5-6
cdr3_aa: ASTLRSTKGQPQH

cdr3_length: 9
j_call: TRBJ1-3
v_call: TRBV20-1
cdr3_aa: GGSSGNTIY

cdr3_length: 11
j_call: TRBJ2-7
v_call: TRBV12-5
cdr3_aa: ASGLDRGYEQY